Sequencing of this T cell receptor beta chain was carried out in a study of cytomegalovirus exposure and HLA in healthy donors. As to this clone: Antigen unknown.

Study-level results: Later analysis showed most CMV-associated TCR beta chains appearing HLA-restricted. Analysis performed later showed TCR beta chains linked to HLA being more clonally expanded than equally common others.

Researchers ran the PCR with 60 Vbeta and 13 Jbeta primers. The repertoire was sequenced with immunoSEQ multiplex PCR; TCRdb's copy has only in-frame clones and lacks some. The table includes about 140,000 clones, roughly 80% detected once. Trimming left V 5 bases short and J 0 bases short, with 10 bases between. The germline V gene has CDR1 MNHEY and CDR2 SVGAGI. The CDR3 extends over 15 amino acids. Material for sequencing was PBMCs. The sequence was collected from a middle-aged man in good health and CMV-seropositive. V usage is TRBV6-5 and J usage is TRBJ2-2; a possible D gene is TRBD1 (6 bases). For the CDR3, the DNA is TGTGCCAGCAGTCTCAGGGGTACGAACACCGGGGAGCTGTTTTTT. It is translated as CASSLRGTNTGELFF.